Below are 20 T cell receptor beta chains sequenced from a single sample in a study of T cell changes during pregnancy in multiple sclerosis. Only in-frame clones appear in the TCRdb table, and some are missing; sequencing was by immunoSEQ multiplex PCR. Here the sample spans about 21,000 clones, 91% being singletons. The sequenced sample was CD4+ T cells from peripheral blood mononuclear cells, obtained in the third trimester of pregnancy. The receptors shown here come from a female donor with multiple sclerosis, enrolled in a pregnancy study.

This clone was recorded a few times. The chain employs TRBV28 and TRBJ1-2; 8 positions agree with TRBD1. With 4 bases clipped from V and 4 bases from J, the junction kept 2 bases outside the gene matches. The CDR3 runs to 13 residues. Germline CDR1 reads MDHEN; CDR2 reads SYDVKM. As DNA, the CDR3 is TGTGCCAGCAGTTACGGACAGGGCTATGGCTACACCTTC. Protein: CASSYGQGYGYTF.

V usage is TRBV6-5 and J usage is TRBJ1-5; D is possibly TRBD1 (5 bases). Deletions cut 1 base from V and 7 bases from J, with 17 bases between. This CDR3 comprises 16 residues. Germline V gives CDR1 MNHEY, CDR2 SVGAGI. Written as DNA, the CDR3 is TGTGCCAGCAGTTACTACCCCCGGGGGTCGGAGCAGCCCCAGCATTTT. It is translated as CASSYYPRGSEQPQHF.

This clone has just one count. This chain joins TRBV5-5 and TRBJ2-7; a possible D gene is TRBD1 (6 bases). CDR3 length: 17 amino acids. Germline CDR1 is SGHKS and CDR2 is YYEKEE (reference sequence). V gave up 4 bases and J gave up 1 base, with 21 bases separating them. CDR3 DNA sequence: TGTGCCAGCAGCCGGACCGGTGTGGGGGCGTCGTCCTACGAGCAGTACTTC. Amino acids: CASSRTGVGASSYEQYF.

The DNA for the CDR3 is TGTGCTAGTGGTCCATCCGGACCGGGAGGCTACACCTTC. Residues: CASGPSGPGGYTF. The chain employs TRBV12-5 and TRBJ1-2; D gene uncertain. Trimming left V 5 bases short and J 8 bases short, with 15 bases between. The CDR3 covers 13 residues. CDR1 and CDR2 (germline): LGHNT, FRNRAP.

The chain couples TRBV19 to TRBJ1-5; 7 nucleotides line up with TRBD1. The CDR3 spans 17 residues. Germline V gene lookup returns CDR1 LNHDA and CDR2 SQIVND (reference sequence). The ends lost 6 bases at V and 1 base at J; junction bases unmatched: 12. The chain's CDR3 is CASRGRGAGISNQPQHF. CDR3 nucleotides: TGTGCCAGTAGGGGCAGGGGGGCCGGTATCAGCAATCAGCCCCAGCATTTT.

The chain combines TRBV5-1 with TRBJ2-5; tentative D call: TRBD1 (5 bases). Trimming took 0 bases from V and 7 from J, leaving 10 bases between them. From germline, CDR1 is SGHRS and CDR2 YFSETQ. The CDR3 extends over 13 amino acids. In DNA form, the CDR3 reads TGCGCCAGCAGCTTGGTGACAGATGGGACCCAGTACTTC. Translating gives CASSLVTDGTQYF.

The rearrangement joins TRBV27 to TRBJ2-3; unclear D gene. This CDR3 is 14 amino acids long. The germline V gene encodes CDR1 MNHEY and CDR2 SMNVEV (reference sequence). The ends were cut back, 2 bases at V and 5 bases at J, with 11 bases in the middle. CDR3 DNA sequence: TGTGCCAGCAGTTTAGAAGGATCAGGAGATACGCAGTATTTT. It encodes CASSLEGSGDTQYF.

This chain uses TRBV7-9 with TRBJ2-7; tentatively, D is TRBD2 (5 bases). This CDR3 contains 15 residues. The V and J ends lost 2 bases and 0 bases respectively, with 11 bases between them. Germline CDR1 and CDR2: SEHNR and FQNEAQ (reference sequence). The CDR3 nucleotides are TGTGCCAGCAGCTTACGTCGGGGAAGCTCCTACGAGCAGTACTTC. Translated, it gives CASSLRRGSSYEQYF.

The CDR3 DNA sequence: TGTGCCAGCAGCTTACAGCCTAACTATGGCTACACCTTC. It encodes CASSLQPNYGYTF. The chain joins TRBV5-4 to TRBJ1-2; no clear D. The germline gives CDR1 SGHNT, CDR2 YYREEE (reference sequence). CDR3 length equals 13 residues. V gave up 2 bases and J gave up 0 bases, with 5 bases separating them.

The gene calls are TRBV5-8 and TRBJ2-6; 7 bases are shared with TRBD2. The V gene end was trimmed by 2 bases and the J gene end by 0 bases; junction bases not matched to a gene: 5. The CDR3 has 17 residues. In germline, CDR1 is SGHTS, CDR2 YDEGEE. The CDR3 sequence: CASSFHRTSSGANVLTF. The CDR3, as DNA: TGTGCCAGCAGCTTCCACAGGACTAGCTCTGGGGCCAACGTCCTGACTTTC.

Here the CDR3 DNA reads TGCGCCAGCAGCTTGGTTGGCCAGAATTCACCCCTCCACTTT. As protein: CASSLVGQNSPLHF. The V and J genes are TRBV5-1 and TRBJ1-6, with D uncertain. Trimming removed 0 bases at V and 7 bases at J, with 8 bases between. Germline values: CDR1 SGHRS, CDR2 YFSETQ. This CDR3 comprises 14 residues.

A single count supports this clone. The rearrangement joins TRBV4-3 to TRBJ2-7, with D unresolved. In germline, CDR1 is LGHNA, CDR2 YSLEER. The CDR3 runs to 15 residues. Trimming removed 0 bases from V and 4 bases from J, with 13 bases in between. The CDR3 region is CASSQDGRLGYEQYF. The CDR3 bases are TGCGCCAGCAGCCAAGACGGCAGGCTTGGATACGAGCAGTACTTC.

V usage is TRBV9 and J usage is TRBJ2-1; 10 nucleotides match TRBD1. CDR1 and CDR2 (germline): SGDLS, YYNGEE. The CDR3 runs to 13 residues. V shed 2 bases and J 9 bases; nucleotides not matched to a gene: 2. This CDR3 reads CASSVGQGFEQFF. The DNA of the CDR3 is TGTGCCAGCAGCGTGGGACAGGGGTTTGAGCAGTTCTTC.

The genes are TRBV5-8 and TRBJ2-7; a weak D match, TRBD1 (7 bases). The CDR3 covers 13 residues. Trimming removed 0 bases from V and 9 bases from J, with 13 bases in between. CDR1 is SGHTS and CDR2 is YDEGEE in the germline V gene. CDR3 sequence: CASSLVTRGAQYF. Written as DNA, the CDR3 is TGTGCCAGCAGCTTGGTGACCAGGGGGGCGCAGTACTTC.

The chain employs TRBV6-1 and TRBJ1-1; D remains unclear. V lost 2 bases and J 1 base, leaving 5 bases between the germline ends. CDR1 and CDR2 from the germline V gene are MNHNS and SASEGT. The CDR3 extends over 13 amino acids. CDR3 residues: CASSETGNTEAFF. The CDR3 DNA reads as TGTGCCAGCAGTGAAACGGGGAACACTGAAGCTTTCTTT.

The chain uses TRBV29-1 and TRBJ2-5, with D possibly matching TRBD2 (7 bases). Germline V gene sequence: CDR1 SQVTM, CDR2 ANQGSEA. The length of the CDR3 is 15 residues. With 5 bases removed from V and 5 bases from J, the gap between germline ends came to 21 bases. The CDR3 reads CSVIPPGGAGETQYF. In DNA form, the CDR3 reads TGCAGCGTTATCCCCCCGGGGGGCGCAGGGGAGACCCAGTACTTC.

The rearrangement uses TRBV11-2 and TRBJ1-1; D gene ambiguous. V lost 1 base and J 0 bases, leaving 3 bases between the germline ends. The CDR3 length is 13 residues. Germline V gene data show CDR1 as SGHAT and CDR2 as FQNNGV. The CDR3 loop is CASSLVVNTEAFF. The CDR3 bases are TGTGCCAGCAGCTTAGTAGTGAACACTGAAGCTTTCTTT.

The chain uses TRBV11-3 and TRBJ2-3; D not certain. The CDR3 has 14 amino acids. Trimming removed 0 bases from V and 4 bases from J, with 8 bases in between. Germline lookup yields CDR1 SGHNT and CDR2 YENEEA. The CDR3 DNA reads TGTGCCAGCAGCTTAGAGAGGTCTTCAGATACGCAGTATTTT. This sequence encodes CASSLERSSDTQYF.

The rearrangement joins TRBV5-4 to TRBJ2-3, with 7 bases identical to TRBD2. This CDR3 contains 16 residues. The trim removed 4 bases at V and 5 bases at J, leaving 13 bases unmatched. Germline assignment: CDR1 SGHNT and CDR2 YYREEE (reference sequence). CDR3 region: CASSPQTARGGDTQYF. The CDR3 DNA reads TGTGCCAGCAGCCCCCAAACCGCCCGCGGGGGAGATACGCAGTATTTT.

The genes are TRBV2 and TRBJ2-2; D is perhaps TRBD2 (5 bases). V lost 6 bases, J lost 7 bases, and 9 bases lay in between. CDR3 length: 12 amino acids. CDR1 and CDR2 from the germline V gene are SNHLY and FYNNEI. The CDR3, as DNA: TGTGCCAGCAGAGTTAGCGTCGGGGAGCTGTTTTTT. The encoded protein is CASRVSVGELFF.